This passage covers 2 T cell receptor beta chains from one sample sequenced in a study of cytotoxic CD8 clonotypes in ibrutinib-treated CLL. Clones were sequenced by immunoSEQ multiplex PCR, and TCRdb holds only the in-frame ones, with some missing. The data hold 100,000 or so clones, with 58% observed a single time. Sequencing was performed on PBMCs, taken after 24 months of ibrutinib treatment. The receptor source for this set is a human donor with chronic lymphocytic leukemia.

The CDR3 coding sequence is TGTGCCAGCAGCCCCCGGACTAGCGGGGGCAACAATGAGCAGTTCTTC. Its protein is CASSPRTSGGNNEQFF. The chain has TRBV9 and TRBJ2-1; TRBD2 matches at 13 bases. Germline lookup yields CDR1 SGDLS and CDR2 YYNGEE. Trimming took 4 bases from V and 5 from J; bases not matched to a gene: 6. The CDR3 contains 16 residues.

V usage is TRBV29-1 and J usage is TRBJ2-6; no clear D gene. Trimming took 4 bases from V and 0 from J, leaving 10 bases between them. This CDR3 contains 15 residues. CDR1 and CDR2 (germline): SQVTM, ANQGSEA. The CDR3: CSVVGASSGANVLTF. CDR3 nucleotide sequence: TGCAGCGTTGTTGGCGCGAGCTCTGGGGCCAACGTCCTGACTTTC.